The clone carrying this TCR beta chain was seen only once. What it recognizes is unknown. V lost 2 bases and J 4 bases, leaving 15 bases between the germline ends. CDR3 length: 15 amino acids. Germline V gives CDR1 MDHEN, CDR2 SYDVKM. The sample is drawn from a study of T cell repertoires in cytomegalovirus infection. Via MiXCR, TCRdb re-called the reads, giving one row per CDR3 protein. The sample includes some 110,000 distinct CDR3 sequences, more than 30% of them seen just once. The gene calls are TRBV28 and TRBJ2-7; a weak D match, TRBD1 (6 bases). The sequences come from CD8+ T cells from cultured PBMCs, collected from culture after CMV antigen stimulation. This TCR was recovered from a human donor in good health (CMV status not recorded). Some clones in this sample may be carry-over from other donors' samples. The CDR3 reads CASSLGGHPAYEQYF. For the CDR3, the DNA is TGTGCCAGCAGTTTAGGGGGACACCCAGCGTACGAGCAGTACTTC. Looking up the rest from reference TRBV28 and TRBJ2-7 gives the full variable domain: DVKVTQSSRYLVKRTGEKVFLECVQDMDHENMFWYRQDPGLGLRLIYFSYDVKMKEKGDIPEGYSVSREKKERFSLILESASTNQTSMYLCASSLGGHPAYEQYFGPGTRLTVT.